The 20 T cell receptor beta chains below come from one sample, sequenced in a study of cytomegalovirus exposure and HLA in healthy donors. Sequencing used immunoSEQ multiplex PCR; TCRdb keeps in-frame clones, though not all of them. The repertoire holds about 120,000 clones, around 90% seen once, with about 2% in the top ten. The material sequenced was PBMCs. Receptors were obtained from a woman aged 18-29 years in good health and CMV-seronegative.

This clone has just one count. The chain links TRBV11-2 to TRBJ1-1; D not resolved. Germline V gives CDR1 SGHAT, CDR2 FQNNGV. Trimming pared 5 bases from V and 6 bases from J, leaving 7 bases between. The CDR3 loop spans 11 amino acids. For the CDR3, the DNA is TGTGCCAGCAGCCGAGGGCCTGAAGCTTTCTTT. It encodes CASSRGPEAFF.

The gene calls are TRBV28 and TRBJ2-3; the D gene is possibly TRBD2 (5 bases). Germline V gives CDR1 MDHEN, CDR2 SYDVKM. V shed 3 bases and J shed 4 bases, with 11 bases lying between them. This CDR3 spans 14 amino acids. CDR3 amino acids: CASSLGGGPDTQYF. CDR3 nucleotide sequence: TGTGCCAGCAGTTTGGGTGGCGGGCCAGATACGCAGTATTTT.

This chain uses TRBV27 with TRBJ2-7; no clear D gene. This CDR3 comprises 12 residues. CDR1 MNHEY and CDR2 SMNVEV come from the germline V gene (reference sequence). V dropped 6 bases and J dropped 5 bases, with 11 bases sitting between them. The CDR3 coding sequence is TGTGCCAGCAGCGGCGACTCGGACGAGCAGTACTTC. Protein product: CASSGDSDEQYF.

The gene calls are TRBV27 and TRBJ2-7; the D gene is possibly TRBD1 (5 bases). Trimming left V 3 bases short and J 4 bases short, with 10 bases between. This CDR3 contains 13 residues. Per the germline V gene, CDR1 is MNHEY and CDR2 is SMNVEV (reference sequence). The CDR3 bases are TGTGCCAGCAGTTTGTCCAGGGATTACGAGCAGTACTTC. This gives the protein CASSLSRDYEQYF.

The chain has TRBV7-9 and TRBJ2-7; unclear D gene. This CDR3 has 14 amino acids. CDR1 SEHNR and CDR2 FQNEAQ come from the germline V gene (reference sequence). The V end was cut by 1 base, the J end by 1 base, with 8 bases between. The CDR3: CASSLGAASYEQYF. CDR3 coding DNA: TGTGCCAGCAGCTTAGGGGCAGCATCCTACGAGCAGTACTTC. Using reference TRBV7-9 and TRBJ2-7 for the parts outside the CDR3, the full variable domain is DTGVSQNPRHKITKRGQNVTFRCDPISEHNRLYWYRQTLGQGPEFLTYFQNEAQLEKSRLLSDRFSAERPKGSFSTLEIQRTEQGDSAMYLCASSLGAASYEQYFGPGTRLTVT.

The chain joins TRBV19 to TRBJ2-3; D is possibly TRBD2 (6 bases). Per germline, CDR1 LNHDA and CDR2 SQIVND (reference sequence). The ends were cut back, 5 bases at V and 4 bases at J, with 16 bases in the middle. The CDR3 contains 15 residues. CDR3 protein: CASSERPGAADTQYF. CDR3 in DNA: TGTGCCAGTAGTGAAAGGCCGGGAGCGGCAGATACGCAGTATTTT.

The chain combines TRBV29-1 with TRBJ1-1, with 12 bases identical to TRBD1. J gave up 1 base and V 6 bases, and 3 bases lay outside the gene matches. The V gene's germline CDR1 is SQVTM and CDR2 ANQGSEA. CDR3 length equals 14 residues. CDR3 coding DNA: TGCAGCGTGGGGGACAGGGGGCGGAACACTGAAGCTTTCTTT. This gives the protein CSVGDRGRNTEAFF.

This chain links TRBV6-5 with TRBJ1-1; 8 bases align to TRBD1. The ends lost 3 bases at V and 4 bases at J; junction bases unmatched: 1. The length of the CDR3 is 13 residues. Germline assignment: CDR1 MNHEY and CDR2 SVGAGI. Here the CDR3 DNA reads TGTGCCAGCAGTTATACAGGGGGCACTGAAGCTTTCTTT. This encodes CASSYTGGTEAFF.

The chain uses TRBV15 and TRBJ2-3; D uncertain. The CDR3 sequence is 15 residues long. Per the germline V gene, CDR1 is LNHNV and CDR2 is YYDKDF (reference sequence). V was trimmed by 0 bases and J by 2 bases, leaving 9 bases between them. The CDR3 loop is CATSRDQAFTDTQYF. CDR3 bases: TGTGCCACCAGCAGAGATCAGGCCTTCACAGATACGCAGTATTTT.

This chain links TRBV25-1 with TRBJ2-4; possible D gene TRBD2, 6 bases. From germline, CDR1 is MGHDK and CDR2 SYGVNS. Trimming removed 2 bases from V and 0 bases from J, with 11 bases in between. The CDR3 consists of 16 residues. CDR3 residues: CASSEGTLLAKNIQYF. The CDR3, as DNA: TGTGCCAGCAGTGAAGGGACTCTACTAGCCAAAAACATTCAGTACTTC. Full variable domain (missing parts from reference TRBV25-1 and TRBJ2-4): EADIYQTPRYLVIGTGKKITLECSQTMGHDKMYWYQQDPGMELHLIHYSYGVNSTEKGDLSSESTVSRIRTEHFPLTLESARPSHTSQYLCASSEGTLLAKNIQYFGAGTRLSVL.

V usage is TRBV7-8 and J usage is TRBJ2-7; 9 positions match TRBD1. From germline, CDR1 is SGHVS and CDR2 FQNEAQ. The CDR3 totals 18 residues. The ends lost 5 bases at V and 3 bases at J; junction bases unmatched: 17. CDR3 sequence: CASSPPGTGRLVDYEQYF. In DNA, the CDR3 is TGTGCCAGCAGCCCTCCTGGGACAGGGCGGCTGGTAGACTACGAGCAGTACTTC. The whole variable domain, filled in from reference TRBV7-8 and TRBJ2-7, reads GAGVSQSPRYKVAKRGQDVALRCDPISGHVSLFWYQQALGQGPEFLTYFQNEAQLDKSGLPSDRFFAERPEGSVSTLKIQRTQQEDSAVYLCASSPPGTGRLVDYEQYFGPGTRLTVT.

The sample holds one count of this clone. V usage is TRBV6-5 and J usage is TRBJ1-3; the D is unclear. Germline-derived CDR1 and CDR2 are MNHEY and SVGAGI. The V end was cut by 6 bases, the J end by 0 bases, with 9 bases between. This CDR3 spans 14 amino acids. For the CDR3, the DNA is TGTGCCAGCAGGCATAGATACTCTGGAAACACCATATATTTT. This encodes CASRHRYSGNTIYF.

V is TRBV5-5 and J is TRBJ1-4; perhaps TRBD1 as D (6 bases). V shed 6 bases and J shed 11 bases, with 20 bases lying between them. Germline CDR1 and CDR2: SGHKS and YYEKEE (reference sequence). The CDR3 contains 14 residues. This CDR3 is CASNPVGLQGKLFF. CDR3 sequence (DNA): TGTGCCAGCAACCCAGTGGGGCTTCAGGGGAAACTGTTTTTT.

J is TRBJ1-2 and V is TRBV6-1, with 8 bases fitting TRBD1. The CDR3 runs to 15 residues. Germline trimming cut 2 bases from V and 8 bases from J; bases unmatched to any gene: 10. Germline V lookup: CDR1 MNHNS, CDR2 SASEGT. The CDR3 DNA sequence: TGTGCCAGCAGTGAATTGGGCAGGGGGCGAGGAGGCTACACCTTC. This translates into CASSELGRGRGGYTF.

This chain's CDR3 is CASSPSSSYEQYF. CDR3 in DNA: TGTGCCAGCTCACCTAGTAGCTCCTACGAGCAGTACTTC. The rearrangement links TRBV18 to TRBJ2-7; D uncertain. CDR1 KGHSH and CDR2 LQKENI come from the germline V gene. CDR3 length: 13 amino acids. The V end was cut by 3 bases, the J end by 0 bases, with 6 bases between.

The genes are TRBV6-5 and TRBJ2-7; no clear D. This CDR3 is built from 12 residues. The germline gives CDR1 MNHEY, CDR2 SVGAGI. V dropped 2 bases and J dropped 3 bases, with 5 bases sitting between them. The CDR3 loop reads CASSYTGYEQYF. CDR3 nucleotide sequence: TGTGCCAGCAGTTACACCGGCTACGAGCAGTACTTC.

This chain links TRBV30 with TRBJ1-1; 7 bases match TRBD1. The CDR3 is 15 amino acids. Germline V CDR1 and CDR2: GTSNPN, SVGIG (reference sequence). Trimming cost V 2 bases and J 1 base; bases outside gene matches: 7. The CDR3 region is CAWSREDRENTEAFF. In DNA form, the CDR3 reads TGTGCCTGGAGTAGAGAAGACAGGGAGAACACTGAAGCTTTCTTT.

The CDR3 DNA reads as TGTGCCAGCAGCTTAGGGAGCGGGAGCCCCTACAATGAGCAGTTCTTC. It yields the protein CASSLGSGSPYNEQFF. V usage is TRBV7-9 and J usage is TRBJ2-1; 8 nucleotides line up with TRBD2. V shed 1 base, J shed 2 bases, and the junction held 4 bases outside the gene matches. Germline V gives CDR1 SEHNR, CDR2 FQNEAQ (reference sequence). The CDR3 extends over 16 amino acids.

The chain employs TRBV6-5 and TRBJ1-4; weak D call: TRBD1 (6 bases). Germline CDR1 and CDR2: MNHEY and SVGAGI. V gave up 2 bases and J gave up 8 bases, with 15 bases separating them. This CDR3 is built from 15 residues. CDR3 residues: CASSYRATTGEKLFF. In DNA form, the CDR3 reads TGTGCCAGCAGTTACCGAGCCACAACAGGGGAAAAACTGTTTTTT.

The chain employs TRBV5-5 and TRBJ2-2; TRBD2 matches 10 bases. The germline V gene has CDR1 SGHKS and CDR2 YYEKEE (reference sequence). Losses at the gene ends were 1 base for V and 2 bases for J; bases not matched to a gene: 5. The length of the CDR3 is 17 residues. The CDR3 loop reads CASSLPSGRDNTGELFF. The CDR3 coding sequence is TGTGCCAGCAGCTTGCCGAGCGGGAGGGACAACACCGGGGAGCTGTTTTTT.